This T cell receptor beta chain derives from a study of early T cells in non-severe SARS-CoV-2 infection. Study summary: With bulk RNA from unsorted whole blood as input, sequencing yielded unpaired chains. Findings and limits, study-wide: A preference for anti-spike CD8 responses marked VDJdb matching, which missed private and CD4 specificities.

This clonotype was recorded many times. Its antigen is unidentified. Individual cDNA molecules each received unique molecular identifiers attached to them. TCRdb reanalysed the 5' RACE reads using MiXCR and keeps one entry per CDR3 protein. The sample lists over 60,000 distinct CDR3 sequences, 12% seen once, with around 2.8% in the top ten. V lost 2 bases and J lost 6, with 10 bases in between. The CDR3 totals 13 residues. CDR1 and CDR2 (germline): SGHAT, FQDESV (reference sequence). The TCR was taken from an adult who was a healthcare worker with PCR-confirmed SARS-CoV-2 infection or an uninfected control (not recorded which). This chain links TRBV11-1 with TRBJ2-5; D possibly corresponds to TRBD2 (7 bases). The sample here was whole blood, taken at baseline. The CDR3 is CASSLRGAKTQYF. DNA of the CDR3: TGTGCCAGCAGCTTACGGGGGGCGAAGACCCAGTACTTC. Drawing the rest from reference TRBV11-1 and TRBJ2-5, the complete variable domain is EAEVAQSPRYKITEKSQAVAFWCDPISGHATLYWYRQILGQGPELLVQFQDESVVDDSQLPKDRFSAERLKGVDSTLKIQPAELGDSAMYLCASSLRGAKTQYFGPGTRLLVL.